The clone carrying this T cell receptor beta chain was counted between two and nine times. Its antigen is currently unknown. The sample is drawn from a study of T cell repertoires in cytomegalovirus infection. Germline CDR1 MNHGY, CDR2 SAAAGT. The CDR3 contains 12 residues. V dropped 11 bases and J dropped 0 bases, with 9 bases sitting between them. TCRdb processed the reads anew with MiXCR; each CDR3 protein has one entry. This sample has roughly 700,000 distinct CDR3 sequences, with roughly 36% found just once. This TCR came from a human donor in good health (CMV status not recorded). Some clones in this sample may be carry-over from other donors' samples. Sequenced here: cultured PBMCs, sampled from culture after CMV antigen stimulation. The chain has TRBV6-8 and TRBJ2-3, with D unclear. The chain's CDR3 is CAGSASTDTQYF. The DNA of the CDR3 is TGTGCCGGGTCGGCGAGCACAGATACGCAGTATTTT.